This TCR beta chain was sequenced during a study of circulating and synovial CD4+ cells in juvenile arthritis. Concerning this clone: The antigen is undetermined.

Study results and caveats: Circulating pathogenic-like lymphocytes shared a substantially higher fraction of CDR3 sequences with synovium than bulk blood.

This table comes from immunoSEQ multiplex PCR, and its TCRdb copy is limited to in-frame clones, with some not included. The table lists 30,000 or so clones, more than 90% of them singletons. V trimming: 5 bases; J trimming: 2 bases; junction bases outside the gene matches: 8. Germline assignment: CDR1 SGHAT and CDR2 FQNNGV. This CDR3 has 15 residues. The rearrangement joins TRBV11-2 to TRBJ2-7; TRBD1 matches at 8 bases. The specimen was CD4+ T cells from blood. The receptor's source is a human donor with juvenile idiopathic arthritis. CDR3 amino acids: CASSPRDRRAYEQYF. CDR3 in DNA: TGTGCCAGCAGCCCTCGGGACAGGCGAGCCTACGAGCAGTACTTC. The entire variable domain, with the rest obtained from reference TRBV11-2 and TRBJ2-7, is as follows: EAGVAQSPRYKIIEKRQSVAFWCNPISGHATLYWYQQILGQGPKLLIQFQNNGVVDDSQLPKDRFSAERLKGVDSTLKIQPAKLEDSAVYLCASSPRDRRAYEQYFGPGTRLTVT.